A single sample gave rise to the 8 T cell receptor beta chains below, sequenced in a study of blood T cell repertoires in COVID-19. Method: immunoSEQ multiplex PCR; TCRdb's copy keeps in-frame clones and lacks some. The table shows roughly 130,000 clones, with around 86% occurring only once. The sequenced sample was peripheral blood. The receptors originated from a man aged 35 to 55 with acute or convalescent COVID-19.

The chain employs TRBV19 and TRBJ1-4; D is uncertain. Germline V gene data show CDR1 as LNHDA and CDR2 as SQIVND (reference sequence). The CDR3 has 13 residues. V gave up 9 bases and J gave up 1 base, with 9 bases separating them. Written as DNA, the CDR3 is TGTGCCAGCTCCCCGGGAACTAATGAAAAACTGTTTTTT. Its translation is CASSPGTNEKLFF.

The V and J genes are TRBV6-2 or TRBV6-3 and TRBJ2-7; 7 bases are shared with TRBD1. CDR3 length: 16 amino acids. Germline CDR1 reads MNHEY; CDR2 reads SVGEGT. V trimming: 4 bases; J trimming: 3 bases; junction bases outside the gene matches: 12. CDR3 protein: CASSSPLGQLLYEQYF. CDR3 coding DNA: TGTGCCAGCAGTTCCCCCTTGGGACAGTTACTCTACGAGCAGTACTTC.

The chain carries TRBV10-3 and TRBJ2-2; 7 nucleotides line up with TRBD2. CDR1 and CDR2 from the germline V gene are ENHRY and SYGVKD. V lost 10 bases, J lost 0 bases, and 2 bases stayed unmatched. This CDR3 spans 13 amino acids. CDR3 protein: CARAGTNTGELFF. The CDR3 region has the DNA TGTGCCAGAGCGGGAACGAACACCGGGGAGCTGTTTTTT.

This clone was observed a few times. J is TRBJ2-2 and V is TRBV2, with D maybe TRBD2 (6 bases). Germline assignment: CDR1 SNHLY and CDR2 FYNNEI. The V end was cut by 1 base, the J end by 2 bases, with 20 bases between. CDR3 length: 19 residues. CDR3 nucleotide sequence: TGTGCCAGCAGTGAAGAAATAATATCCCGGGACTTCAACACCGGGGAGCTGTTTTTT. Translation gives CASSEEIISRDFNTGELFF.

V is TRBV5-1 and J is TRBJ2-7, with 9 bases aligning to TRBD1. The CDR3 is 15 amino acids. After removal of 2 bases from V and 4 bases from J, the junction contained 7 bases not matched to a gene. The germline V gene encodes CDR1 SGHRS and CDR2 YFSETQ. DNA of the CDR3: TGCGCCAGCAGCTTACATAGACAGGGGGGTTACGAGCAGTACTTC. Translating it yields CASSLHRQGGYEQYF.

Only a few counts were recorded for this clone. The chain links TRBV5-1 to TRBJ2-7; 9 bases are a match to TRBD1. From germline, CDR1 is SGHRS and CDR2 YFSETQ. Trimming cost V 5 bases and J 5 bases; bases outside gene matches: 17. This CDR3 has 17 amino acids. This chain's CDR3 is CASSSPSPGTGFDEQYF. Written as DNA, the CDR3 is TGCGCCAGCAGTTCCCCCTCGCCCGGGACAGGGTTTGACGAGCAGTACTTC.

About this clone itself: Distinct nucleotide sequences in the sample also encode this CDR3. The chain combines TRBV19 with TRBJ1-1; a weak D match, TRBD1 (6 bases). Trimming took 4 bases from V and 2 from J, leaving 14 bases between them. The CDR3 consists of 15 residues. CDR1 and CDR2 from the germline V gene are LNHDA and SQIVND (reference sequence). CDR3 region: CASSKTGTSNTEAFF. The CDR3 coding sequence is TGTGCCAGTAGTAAAACCGGGACAAGTAACACTGAAGCTTTCTTT.

This clone was recorded a few times. The chain recombines TRBV6-4 with TRBJ2-2; 9 nucleotides match TRBD2. The CDR3 is made up of 15 amino acids. Germline CDR1 MRHNA, CDR2 SNTAGT. V shed 4 bases and J 6 bases; nucleotides not matched to a gene: 6. CDR3: CASSVGSGRSGELFF. The CDR3 nucleotides read TGTGCCAGCAGTGTGGGTAGCGGGAGATCCGGGGAGCTGTTTTTT.